What follows are 19 T cell receptor beta chains derived from one specimen sequenced in a study of blood T cells in healthy people across ages. With a J-beta primer mix and a sample-barcoded 5' primer, a second PCR ran roughly 6 to 11 cycles. Via MiXCR, TCRdb re-called the 5' RACE reads, giving one row per CDR3 protein. The table lists around 580,000 distinct CDR3 sequences, about 45% of them singletons, with just under 25% in the top ten. The sequenced sample was blood. The receptors shown here come from a man older than 75 in good health.

The V and J genes are TRBV6-5 and TRBJ1-1; no reliable D call. The CDR3 extends over 15 amino acids. The V end was cut by 0 bases, the J end by 3 bases, with 11 bases between. Germline assignment: CDR1 MNHEY and CDR2 SVGAGI. CDR3 coding DNA: TGTGCCAGCAGTTACTCCTGGCCGATGGACACTGAAGCTTTCTTT. This sequence encodes CASSYSWPMDTEAFF.

V gene TRBV28 combines with J gene TRBJ2-1, with TRBD1 matching 7 bases. The assigned J gene may be wrong: the sequence end matches TRBJ2-7 better. Germline V gives CDR1 MDHEN, CDR2 SYDVKM. CDR3 size: 15 residues. In DNA form, the CDR3 reads TGTGCCAGCGTTCTAGCCCGACAGGGATACAATGAGCAGTACTTC. It is translated as CASVLARQGYNEQYF.

The chain has TRBV6-1 and TRBJ2-4; no clear D gene. Near its end, the DNA agrees better with TRBJ2-5, so the J call may be wrong. CDR1 and CDR2 (germline): MNHNS, SASEGT. The CDR3 is 13 residues long. Here the CDR3 reads CASSRKSQETQYF. The DNA of the CDR3 is TGTGCCAGCAGCAGGAAAAGCCAAGAGACCCAGTACTTC.

The CDR3 protein is CSVEPAYTQYF. CDR3 DNA sequence: TGCAGCGTTGAGCCGGCTTATACGCAGTATTTT. This rearrangement joins TRBV29-1 to TRBJ2-3; no clear D gene. The CDR3 covers 11 residues. Germline-derived CDR1 and CDR2 are SQVTM and ANQGSEA. V lost 3 bases and J lost 7, with 8 bases in between.

The chain employs TRBV4-3 and TRBJ2-2; TRBD2 agrees at 10 bases. Germline CDR1 LGHNA, CDR2 YSLEER. With V trimmed by 4 bases and J by 3 bases, 2 bases remained unmatched. This CDR3 has 15 amino acids. CDR3 region: CASSRTSGDTGELFF. Here the CDR3 DNA reads TGCGCCAGCAGCCGGACTAGCGGAGACACCGGGGAGCTGTTTTTT.

V is TRBV9 and J is TRBJ1-5; TRBD1 aligns across 10 bases. V was pared by 4 bases and J by 4 bases, with 5 bases of the junction left unmatched. The CDR3 is 15 residues long. Germline assignment: CDR1 SGDLS and CDR2 YYNGEE. CDR3 bases: TGTGCCAGCAGCCAGGGGACAGGGGTTAATCAGCCCCAGCATTTT. Translation gives CASSQGTGVNQPQHF. Variable domain in full (rest from reference TRBV9 and TRBJ1-5): DSGVTQTPKHLITATGQRVTLRCSPRSGDLSVYWYQQSLDQGLQFLIQYYNGEERAKGNILERFSAQQFPDLHSELNLSSLELGDSALYFCASSQGTGVNQPQHFGDGTRLSIL.

The J gene is TRBJ2-3, the V gene TRBV7-2; 12 bases are a match to TRBD2. This CDR3 has 16 residues. Germline trimming cut 5 bases from V and 7 bases from J; bases unmatched to any gene: 10. CDR1 SGHTA and CDR2 FQGNSA come from the germline V gene. Here the CDR3 DNA reads TGTGCCAGCAGCCCTGCTAGCGGGGGGGCCATGAATACGCAGTATTTT. Its protein is CASSPASGGAMNTQYF.

This rearrangement joins TRBV6-2 or TRBV6-3 to TRBJ2-1; no clear D gene. Germline V gives CDR1 MNHEY, CDR2 SVGEGT. There are 14 residues in the CDR3. Trimming removed 2 bases from V and 3 bases from J, with 8 bases in between. This CDR3 reads CASSYRTLYNEQFF. Written as DNA, the CDR3 is TGTGCCAGCAGTTACCGGACCCTCTACAATGAGCAGTTCTTC.

This clonotype was observed at least ten times. This chain connects TRBV7-2 to TRBJ2-5; D gene ambiguous. The germline V and J ends were trimmed by 5 bases and 4 bases, with 11 bases remaining between them. Germline assignment: CDR1 SGHTA and CDR2 FQGNSA. The CDR3 is made up of 13 amino acids. As DNA, the CDR3 is TGTGCCAGCAGCCCGCAACTACTAGAGACCCAGTACTTC. Amino acid sequence: CASSPQLLETQYF.

A remark on this clonotype: At one end, the junction sequence differs from germline, possibly due to a read error. The chain combines TRBV3-1 with TRBJ2-4, with a tentative D call TRBD1 (6 bases). This CDR3 comprises 15 residues. Per the germline V gene, CDR1 is LGHDT and CDR2 is YNNKEL (reference sequence). DNA of the CDR3: TGTGCCAGCAGCCCGGCAGTGGGGGCCAAAAGCATTCAGTACTTC. Its protein is CASSPAVGAKSIQYF.

V is TRBV6-5 and J is TRBJ2-1; TRBD1 matches at 9 bases. This CDR3 is built from 14 residues. Germline assignment: CDR1 MNHEY and CDR2 SVGAGI. V lost 5 bases and J lost 9; bases outside the gene matches: 8. The CDR3 coding sequence is TGTGCCAGCAGTGACGACAGGGGGGGGCTTGAGCAGTTCTTC. Protein sequence: CASSDDRGGLEQFF.

The rearrangement links TRBV12-3 or TRBV12-4 to TRBJ2-7; a weak D match, TRBD2 (5 bases). V gave up 3 bases and J gave up 2 bases, with 8 bases separating them. This CDR3 contains 13 residues. CDR3 in DNA: TGTGCCAGCAGTTTGGAGGCAACCTACGAGCAGTACTTC. Its translation is CASSLEATYEQYF.

This clonotype was seen more than once but under ten times. The chain joins TRBV7-9 to TRBJ2-3; D is uncertain. The CDR3 covers 14 residues. Trimming cost V 5 bases and J 1 base, with 10 bases left between them. Germline-derived CDR1 and CDR2 are SEHNR and FQNEAQ (reference sequence). The DNA of the CDR3 is TGTGCCAGCAGCCGCTCCGTGGGCACAGATACGCAGTATTTT. The encoded protein is CASSRSVGTDTQYF.

This clonotype has only a few counts. The V call is TRBV10-2, the J call TRBJ1-5; D is possibly TRBD1 (5 bases). The CDR3 has 13 residues. Germline V gives CDR1 WSHSY, CDR2 SAAADI. The V end lost 9 bases, the J end lost 7 bases, and 16 bases lay between the germline ends. CDR3: CASGMGTDQPQHF. For the CDR3, the DNA is TGCGCCAGTGGGATGGGGACGGACCAGCCCCAGCATTTT.

The chain uses TRBV29-1 and TRBJ2-7, with D tentatively TRBD2 (5 bases). V dropped 7 bases and J dropped 7 bases, with 14 bases sitting between them. CDR1 SQVTM and CDR2 ANQGSEA come from the germline V gene. The CDR3 is made up of 11 amino acids. The CDR3 protein is CSAGNGNEQYF. CDR3 DNA: TGCAGCGCCGGGAATGGCAATGAGCAGTACTTC.

This clonotype was seen at least ten times. This chain joins TRBV6-5 and TRBJ1-2; 7 bases agree with TRBD1. The junction had 5 bases not matched to a gene; V was cut back by 5 bases and J by 8 bases. This CDR3 is 12 amino acids long. Germline V CDR1 and CDR2: MNHEY, SVGAGI. The CDR3 DNA reads as TGTGCCAGCAGTCGACAGGGAGGAGGCTACACCTTC. This codes for CASSRQGGGYTF.

This chain joins TRBV6-2 or TRBV6-3 and TRBJ2-1, with 7 bases matching TRBD2. V gave up 6 bases and J gave up 8 bases; unmatched junction bases: 7. CDR3 length equals 13 residues. CDR1 and CDR2 from the germline V gene are MNHEY and SVGEGT. CDR3 in DNA: TGTGCCAGCAGGCCCCCCAGCGGGGATGAGCAGTTCTTC. Translation: CASRPPSGDEQFF.

The chain joins TRBV29-1 to TRBJ2-1, with TRBD1 matching over 7 bases. The germline V gene has CDR1 SQVTM and CDR2 ANQGSEA. The CDR3 contains 13 residues. V lost 7 bases to trimming and J lost 0 bases; unmatched junction nucleotides: 3. The CDR3 region has the DNA TGCAGCGCTGGGACAGCCTCCTACAATGAGCAGTTCTTC. Encoded protein: CSAGTASYNEQFF.

The genes are TRBV2 and TRBJ2-2, with 11 bases identical to TRBD2. The CDR3 length is 15 residues. The V gene's germline CDR1 is SNHLY and CDR2 FYNNEI. Trimming at V came to 6 bases and at J to 4 bases, leaving 4 bases not matched to a gene. CDR3 sequence reads: CASRPTSGATGELFF. CDR3 sequence (DNA): TGTGCCAGCAGGCCGACTAGCGGGGCCACCGGGGAGCTGTTTTTT.